This T cell receptor beta chain originates from a study of PD-1 blockade in classical Hodgkin lymphoma. All trial patients relapsed after autologous stem cell transplantation. Magnetic negative selection purified CD4+ T cells from thawed PBMCs. Trimming removed 4 bases at V and 7 bases at J, with 13 bases between. CDR3 length: 13 residues. Germline V lookup: CDR1 SEHNR, CDR2 FQNEAQ (reference sequence). Clones were sequenced by immunoSEQ multiplex PCR, and TCRdb holds only the in-frame ones, with some missing. The sample shows just over 4,000 clones, roughly 79% of them seen only once. This TCR was sampled from a human donor with classical Hodgkin lymphoma. The chain is built from TRBV7-9 and TRBJ1-1, with D uncertain. Sequenced material: CD4+ T cells from blood, taken at baseline. CDR3 coding DNA: TGTGCCAGCAGCTCCGGTGGATTTGGTGAAGCTTTCTTT. Translation gives CASSSGGFGEAFF.